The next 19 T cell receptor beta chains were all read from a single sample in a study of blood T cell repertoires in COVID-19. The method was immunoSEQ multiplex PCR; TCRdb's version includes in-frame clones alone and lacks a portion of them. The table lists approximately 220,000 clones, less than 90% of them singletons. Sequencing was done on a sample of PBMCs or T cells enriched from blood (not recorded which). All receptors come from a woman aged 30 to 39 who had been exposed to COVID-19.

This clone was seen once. CDR3 protein: CASSLEQGIRDTQYF. CDR3 nucleotide sequence: TGTGCCAGCAGCTTGGAGCAGGGGATTCGAGATACGCAGTATTTT. The rearrangement joins TRBV5-8 to TRBJ2-3, with D tentatively TRBD1 (6 bases). CDR1 and CDR2 from the germline V gene are SGHTS and YDEGEE. The CDR3 consists of 15 residues. Trimming removed 0 bases from V and 5 bases from J, with 13 bases in between.

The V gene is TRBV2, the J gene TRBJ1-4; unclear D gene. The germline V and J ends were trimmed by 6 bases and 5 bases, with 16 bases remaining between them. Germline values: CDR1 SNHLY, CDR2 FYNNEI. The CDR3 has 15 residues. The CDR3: CASSPVLPFNEKLFF. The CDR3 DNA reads TGTGCCAGCAGCCCCGTCCTCCCGTTCAATGAAAAACTGTTTTTT.

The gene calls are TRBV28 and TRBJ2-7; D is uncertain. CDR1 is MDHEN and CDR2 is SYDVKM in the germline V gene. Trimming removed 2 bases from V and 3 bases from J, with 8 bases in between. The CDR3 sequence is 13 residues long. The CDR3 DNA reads TGTGCCAGCAGTTTACTGTCCCGCTACGAGCAGTACTTC. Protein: CASSLLSRYEQYF.

In nucleotides, the CDR3 is TGTGCCAGCTCACCAAGGACTAGCGGGGGGCCCAGAGATACGCAGTATTTT. Its translation is CASSPRTSGGPRDTQYF. The chain employs TRBV18 and TRBJ2-3; 14 nucleotides line up with TRBD2. V lost 2 bases to trimming and J lost 5 bases; unmatched junction nucleotides: 6. CDR1 and CDR2 (germline): KGHSH, LQKENI. The length of the CDR3 is 17 residues.

CDR3 amino acids: CSVDPFRDEHGGYTF. The CDR3 nucleotides read TGCAGCGTTGACCCCTTCAGGGATGAACACGGAGGCTACACCTTC. The chain links TRBV29-1 to TRBJ1-2; D may be TRBD1 (5 bases). CDR3 length equals 15 residues. Between the trimmed V and J ends, which lost 3 bases and 8 bases, there was a span of 22 bases. Germline V CDR1 and CDR2: SQVTM, ANQGSEA.

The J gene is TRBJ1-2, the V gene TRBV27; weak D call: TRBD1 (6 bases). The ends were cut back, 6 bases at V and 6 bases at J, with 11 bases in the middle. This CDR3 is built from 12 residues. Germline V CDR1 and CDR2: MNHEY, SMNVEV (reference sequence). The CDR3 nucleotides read TGTGCCAGCAGCACACAGGGTAATGGCTACACCTTC. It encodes CASSTQGNGYTF.

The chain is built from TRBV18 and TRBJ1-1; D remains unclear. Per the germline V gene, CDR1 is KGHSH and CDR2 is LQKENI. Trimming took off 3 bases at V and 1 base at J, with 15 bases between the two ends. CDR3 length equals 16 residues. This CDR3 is CASSPPSRGPNTEAFF. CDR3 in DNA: TGTGCCAGCTCACCCCCCTCGAGAGGTCCGAACACTGAAGCTTTCTTT. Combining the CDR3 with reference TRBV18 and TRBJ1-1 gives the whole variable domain NAGVMQNPRHLVRRRGQEARLRCSPMKGHSHVYWYRQLPEEGLKFMVYLQKENIIDESGMPKERFSAEFPKEGPSILRIQQVVRGDSAAYFCASSPPSRGPNTEAFFGQGTRLTVV.

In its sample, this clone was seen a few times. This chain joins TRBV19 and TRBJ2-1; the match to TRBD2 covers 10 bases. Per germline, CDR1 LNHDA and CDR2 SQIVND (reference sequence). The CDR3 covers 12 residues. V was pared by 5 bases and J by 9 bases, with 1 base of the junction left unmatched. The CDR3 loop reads CASSASGGEQFF. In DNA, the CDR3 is TGTGCCAGTAGTGCTAGCGGGGGTGAGCAGTTCTTC.

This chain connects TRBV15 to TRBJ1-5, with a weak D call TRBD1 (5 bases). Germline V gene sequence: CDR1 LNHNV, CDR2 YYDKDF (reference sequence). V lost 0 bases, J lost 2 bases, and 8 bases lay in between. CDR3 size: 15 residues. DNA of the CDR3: TGTGCCACCAGCAGAGATCCGGGGGGCAATCAGCCCCAGCATTTT. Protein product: CATSRDPGGNQPQHF.

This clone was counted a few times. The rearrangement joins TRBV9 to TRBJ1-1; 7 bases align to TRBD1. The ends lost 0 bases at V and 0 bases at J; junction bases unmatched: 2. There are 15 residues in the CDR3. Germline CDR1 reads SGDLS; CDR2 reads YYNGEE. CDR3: CASSVGDSLNTEAFF. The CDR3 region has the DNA TGTGCCAGCAGCGTAGGGGACAGTTTGAACACTGAAGCTTTCTTT.

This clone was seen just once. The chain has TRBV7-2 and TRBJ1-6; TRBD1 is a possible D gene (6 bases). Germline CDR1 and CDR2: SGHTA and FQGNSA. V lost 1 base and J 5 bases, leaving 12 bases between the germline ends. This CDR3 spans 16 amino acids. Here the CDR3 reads CASSLEAGVNNSPLHF. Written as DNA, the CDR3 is TGTGCCAGCAGCTTAGAAGCAGGGGTCAATAATTCACCCCTCCACTTT.

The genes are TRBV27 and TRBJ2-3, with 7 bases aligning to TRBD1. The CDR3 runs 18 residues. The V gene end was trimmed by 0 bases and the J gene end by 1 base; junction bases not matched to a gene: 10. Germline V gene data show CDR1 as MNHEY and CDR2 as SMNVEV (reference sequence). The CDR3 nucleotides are TGTGCCAGCAGTTTATCCCCCCACGGGACAGTGGGCACAGATACGCAGTATTTT. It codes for CASSLSPHGTVGTDTQYF.

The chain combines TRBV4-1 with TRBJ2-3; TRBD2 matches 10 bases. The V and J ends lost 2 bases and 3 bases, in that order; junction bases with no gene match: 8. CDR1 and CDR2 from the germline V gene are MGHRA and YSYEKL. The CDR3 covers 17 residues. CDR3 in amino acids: CASSQTTTSGATDTQYF. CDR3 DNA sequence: TGCGCCAGCAGCCAAACTACCACTAGCGGGGCAACAGATACGCAGTATTTT.

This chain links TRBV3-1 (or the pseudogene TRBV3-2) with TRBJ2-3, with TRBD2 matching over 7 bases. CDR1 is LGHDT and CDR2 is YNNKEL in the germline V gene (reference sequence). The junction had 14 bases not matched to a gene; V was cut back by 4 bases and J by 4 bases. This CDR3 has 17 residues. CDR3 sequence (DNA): TGTGCCAGCAGCCGCCGGGGGGAGATCGGCGGCGCAGATACGCAGTATTTT. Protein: CASSRRGEIGGADTQYF.

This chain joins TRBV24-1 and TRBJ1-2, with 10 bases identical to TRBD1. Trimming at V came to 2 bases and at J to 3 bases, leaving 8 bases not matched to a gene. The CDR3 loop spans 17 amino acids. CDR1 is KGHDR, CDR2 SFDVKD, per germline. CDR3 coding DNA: TGTGCCACCAGTGATTCAAAGACAGGGGGCGGCCACTATGGCTACACCTTC. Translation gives CATSDSKTGGGHYGYTF.

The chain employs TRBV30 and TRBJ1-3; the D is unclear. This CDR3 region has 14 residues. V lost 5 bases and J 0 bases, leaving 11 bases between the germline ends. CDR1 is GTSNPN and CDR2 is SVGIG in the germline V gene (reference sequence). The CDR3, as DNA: TGTGCCTGGGGCTGGCATACCTCTGGAAACACCATATATTTT. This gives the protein CAWGWHTSGNTIYF.

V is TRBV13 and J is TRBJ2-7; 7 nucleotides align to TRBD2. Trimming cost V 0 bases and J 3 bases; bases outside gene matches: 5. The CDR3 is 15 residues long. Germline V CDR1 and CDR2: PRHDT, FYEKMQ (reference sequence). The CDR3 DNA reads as TGTGCCAGCAGCTTAGGGGCTGGCGGGGGCTACGAGCAGTACTTC. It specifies CASSLGAGGGYEQYF. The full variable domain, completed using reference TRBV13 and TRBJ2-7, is AAGVIQSPRHLIKEKRETATLKCYPIPRHDTVYWYQQGPGQDPQFLISFYEKMQSDKGSIPDRFSAQQFSDYHSELNMSSLELGDSALYFCASSLGAGGGYEQYFGPGTRLTVT.

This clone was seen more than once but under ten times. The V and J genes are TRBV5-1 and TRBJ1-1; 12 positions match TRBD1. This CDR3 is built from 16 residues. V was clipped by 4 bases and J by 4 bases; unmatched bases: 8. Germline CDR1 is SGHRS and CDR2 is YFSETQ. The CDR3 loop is CASSIVGTGGGTEAFF. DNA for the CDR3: TGCGCCAGCAGCATCGTCGGGACAGGGGGCGGCACTGAAGCTTTCTTT.

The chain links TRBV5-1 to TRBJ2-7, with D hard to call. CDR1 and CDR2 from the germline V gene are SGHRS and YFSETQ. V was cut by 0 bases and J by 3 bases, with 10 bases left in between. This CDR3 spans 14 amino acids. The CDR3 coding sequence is TGCGCCAGCAGCTTGGCCGGTTATGGCTACGAGCAGTACTTC. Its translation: CASSLAGYGYEQYF.